This T cell receptor beta chain is from a study of T-cell memory formation after mild COVID-19. About the study: TCR clusters were mostly confined to one donor each.

The germline V gene has CDR1 MNHEY and CDR2 SVGAGI. The CDR3 contains 15 residues. Trimming shortened V by 5 bases and J by 4 bases, and 16 bases separated the two germline ends. Study-level results: Mostly located in CM and EM were contracting CD4+ clones, with contracting CD8+ clones located in EMRA. Pre-infection memory contained some responding clones, which suggested that cross-reactive memory had joined. CD4+ bias marked clones expanding day 15 to 37, unlike balanced contracting clones.

For this clonotype: As yet, its antigen is unknown.

TCRdb re-called the 5' RACE reads through MiXCR, storing one row per CDR3 protein. The repertoire has roughly 130,000 distinct CDR3 sequences, approximately 17% of them found once; the top ten carry over 4%. This sequence originates from a young man who had mild COVID-19 (a few samples of this study predate the infection). Cell type and time point are not known. Material: PBMCs or a T cell subset sorted from them (not recorded which). V is TRBV6-5 and J is TRBJ2-3; D remains ambiguous. CDR3 residues: CASSPRPRSPDTQYF. The CDR3 nucleotides are TGTGCCAGCAGTCCTCGGCCCCGCTCCCCAGATACGCAGTATTTT.